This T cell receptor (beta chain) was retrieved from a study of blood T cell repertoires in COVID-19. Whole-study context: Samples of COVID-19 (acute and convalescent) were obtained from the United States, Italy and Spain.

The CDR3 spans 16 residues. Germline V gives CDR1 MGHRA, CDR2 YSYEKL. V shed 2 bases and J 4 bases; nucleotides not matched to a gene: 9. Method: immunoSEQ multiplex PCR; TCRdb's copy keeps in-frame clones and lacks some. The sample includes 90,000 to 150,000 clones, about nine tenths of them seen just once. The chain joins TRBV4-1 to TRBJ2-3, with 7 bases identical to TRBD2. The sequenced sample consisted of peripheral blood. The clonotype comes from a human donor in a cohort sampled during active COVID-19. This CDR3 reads CASSQRGAGLADTQYF. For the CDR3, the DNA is TGCGCCAGCAGCCAAAGGGGAGCGGGGCTGGCAGATACGCAGTATTTT.